The 30 T cell receptor beta chains in this list originate from one sample, sequenced in a study of cytomegalovirus exposure and HLA in healthy donors. Primers for the PCR totalled 60 Vbeta and 13 Jbeta. Sequenced by immunoSEQ multiplex PCR; TCRdb stores in-frame clones only, minus some. The repertoire includes 150,000 to 200,000 clones, around 85% of them detected once, and almost 9.5% sits in the top ten. Material: PBMCs. All receptors derive from a young man in good health and CMV-seropositive.

The chain carries TRBV2 and TRBJ2-7; 7 nucleotides agree with TRBD1. Trimming cost V 3 bases and J 4 bases; bases outside gene matches: 9. Germline lookup yields CDR1 SNHLY and CDR2 FYNNEI. CDR3 length: 15 residues. The CDR3: CASSDSPGTDYEQYF. The DNA of the CDR3 is TGTGCCAGCAGTGATAGCCCCGGGACAGATTACGAGCAGTACTTC.

The CDR3 sequence is CASSPRTGDYGYTF. The CDR3 DNA is TGTGCCAGCAGCCCGAGGACAGGAGACTATGGCTACACCTTC. V is TRBV7-3 and J is TRBJ1-2; TRBD1 matches at 7 bases. Germline lookup yields CDR1 SGHTA and CDR2 FQGTGA. This CDR3 is 14 amino acids long. With V trimmed by 5 bases and J by 3 bases, 6 bases remained unmatched. The whole variable domain, filled in from reference TRBV7-3 and TRBJ1-2, reads GAGVSQTPSNKVTEKGKYVELRCDPISGHTALYWYRQSLGQGPEFLIYFQGTGAADDSGLPNDRFFAVRPEGSVSTLKIQRTERGDSAVYLCASSPRTGDYGYTFGSGTRLTVV.

This sequence joins TRBV28 and TRBJ2-5; 9 bases align to TRBD1. TRBJ2-7 explains the end of the DNA better; the J call may be wrong. In germline, CDR1 is MDHEN, CDR2 SYDVKM. This CDR3 comprises 12 residues. The CDR3 sequence is CASLGQGDEQYF. The CDR3 bases are TGTGCCAGTCTGGGACAGGGCGACGAGCAGTACTTC.

This sequence joins TRBV7-2 and TRBJ1-2; 7 positions agree with TRBD1. Germline loops: CDR1 SGHTA, CDR2 FQGNSA. This CDR3 has 14 amino acids. Trimming cost V 1 base and J 5 bases; bases outside gene matches: 4. The DNA of the CDR3 is TGTGCCAGCAGCTTAGATGGGACAGTTTATGGCTACACCTTC. Protein sequence: CASSLDGTVYGYTF. The whole variable domain, filled in from reference TRBV7-2 and TRBJ1-2, reads GAGVSQSPSNKVTEKGKDVELRCDPISGHTALYWYRQSLGQGLEFLIYFQGNSAPDKSGLPSDRFSAERTGGSVSTLTIQRTQQEDSAVYLCASSLDGTVYGYTFGSGTRLTVV.

V is TRBV29-1 and J is TRBJ1-1; D might be TRBD1 (6 bases). There are 14 residues in the CDR3. Trimming removed 3 bases from V and 4 bases from J, with 15 bases in between. The germline gives CDR1 SQVTM, CDR2 ANQGSEA. The CDR3 bases are TGCAGCGTTGACTTTGCAGGGGTGAGCACTGAAGCTTTCTTT. Its protein product is CSVDFAGVSTEAFF.

Of note for this clone: The germline gene is not matched at one end of the junction; a read error may be the cause. This chain uses TRBV7-7 with TRBJ2-1; the match to TRBD2 covers 7 bases. The CDR3 loop spans 14 amino acids. Per germline, CDR1 SSHAT and CDR2 FNYEAQ (reference sequence). As DNA, the CDR3 is TGTGCTAGCAGCTTGGACGGGGGGTACGGTGAGCAGTTCTTC. Residues: CASSLDGGYGEQFF.

The chain recombines TRBV7-8 with TRBJ2-5, with TRBD1 identical over 7 bases. After removal of 5 bases from V and 11 bases from J, the junction contained 17 bases not matched to a gene. Germline CDR1 is SGHVS and CDR2 is FQNEAQ. This CDR3 has 15 residues. This chain's CDR3 is CASSHRQGLTGEQYF. The CDR3, as DNA: TGTGCCAGCAGCCATCGACAGGGCCTGACGGGTGAGCAGTACTTC. Full variable domain (remainder filled in from reference TRBV7-8 and TRBJ2-5): GAGVSQSPRYKVAKRGQDVALRCDPISGHVSLFWYQQALGQGPEFLTYFQNEAQLDKSGLPSDRFFAERPEGSVSTLKIQRTQQEDSAVYLCASSHRQGLTGEQYFGPGTRLLVL.

V and J are TRBV7-8 and TRBJ2-3; TRBD1 is a possible D gene (5 bases). This CDR3 is 11 amino acids long. Germline V gene sequence: CDR1 SGHVS, CDR2 FQNEAQ. CDR3 loop: CGAVRGDTQYF. The CDR3 nucleotides are TGTGGGGCAGTAAGGGGAGATACGCAGTATTTT. The full variable domain, in which reference TRBV7-8 and TRBJ2-3 provide the parts outside the CDR3, is GAGVSQSPRYKVAKRGQDVALRCDPISGHVSLFWYQQALGQGPEFLTYFQNEAQLDKSGLPSDRFFAERPEGSVSTLKIQRTQQEDSAVYLCGAVRGDTQYFGPGTRLTVL.

The chain employs TRBV5-4 and TRBJ1-3; D not certain. CDR3 length: 12 residues. The V end was cut by 4 bases, the J end by 4 bases, with 6 bases between. CDR1 is SGHNT, CDR2 YYREEE, per germline (reference sequence). CDR3: CASSRGGNTIYF. CDR3 in DNA: TGTGCCAGCAGCCGGGGAGGAAACACCATATATTTT.

The chain couples TRBV2 to TRBJ2-3, with a tentative D call TRBD2 (6 bases). Per the germline V gene, CDR1 is SNHLY and CDR2 is FYNNEI. V was clipped by 6 bases and J by 2 bases, with 15 bases between them. The CDR3 runs to 15 residues. In DNA form, the CDR3 reads TGTGCCAGCAGGCCCTTTGCGGGGATCACAGATACGCAGTATTTT. Translating gives CASRPFAGITDTQYF. Using reference TRBV2 and TRBJ2-3 for the parts outside the CDR3, the full variable domain is EPEVTQTPSHQVTQMGQEVILRCVPISNHLYFYWYRQILGQKVEFLVSFYNNEISEKSEIFDDQFSVERPDGSNFTLKIRSTKLEDSAMYFCASRPFAGITDTQYFGPGTRLTVL.

The chain has TRBV11-2 and TRBJ2-5; the match to TRBD1 covers 8 bases. Germline CDR1 and CDR2: SGHAT and FQNNGV. V gave up 0 bases and J gave up 2 bases; unmatched junction bases: 8. This CDR3 region has 17 residues. The CDR3 DNA sequence: TGTGCCAGCAGCTTAGACCGGGACAGGCAAATACAAGAGACCCAGTACTTC. Amino acid sequence: CASSLDRDRQIQETQYF.

This CDR3 is CASRGPGGPYGYTF. Written as DNA, the CDR3 is TGTGCCAGCCGCGGCCCGGGGGGGCCCTATGGCTACACCTTC. J is TRBJ1-2 and V is TRBV6-5; maybe TRBD1 (6 bases). V was pared by 8 bases and J by 4 bases, with 17 bases between. CDR3 length equals 14 residues. Germline V lookup: CDR1 MNHEY, CDR2 SVGAGI.

The CDR3 is CASSEVGADTQYF. CDR3 DNA sequence: TGTGCCAGCAGTGAAGTGGGCGCAGATACGCAGTATTTT. The chain employs TRBV2 and TRBJ2-3; D gene uncertain. V was shortened by 1 base and J by 4 bases, with 6 bases between the two germline ends. The V gene's germline CDR1 is SNHLY and CDR2 FYNNEI. The CDR3 runs to 13 residues.

This chain connects TRBV7-2 to TRBJ2-5, with 8 bases lining up with TRBD1. The tail of the sequence fits TRBJ2-7 better, so the J call may be wrong. Germline V lookup: CDR1 SGHTA, CDR2 FQGNSA. There are 16 residues in the CDR3. CDR3: CASSPKAGQGAYEQYF. The CDR3 nucleotides read TGTGCCAGCAGCCCAAAGGCCGGACAGGGAGCCTACGAGCAGTACTTC.

This clone has only a few counts. This chain connects TRBV2 to TRBJ1-1; no clear D. The germline gives CDR1 SNHLY, CDR2 FYNNEI. V was cut by 2 bases and J by 11 bases, with 15 bases left in between. The CDR3 totals 13 residues. The CDR3 region has the DNA TGTGCCAGCAGTGAACGGGGTAATCCTTACGCTTTCTTT. Residues: CASSERGNPYAFF.

CDR3 nucleotides: TGTGCCAGCAGCTCCCGGGACACCTACCAAGAGACCCAGTACTTC. Translated: CASSSRDTYQETQYF. The rearrangement links TRBV7-9 to TRBJ2-5, with D perhaps matching TRBD1 (6 bases). V lost 4 bases to trimming and J lost 0 bases, with 12 bases between them. Per germline, CDR1 SEHNR and CDR2 FQNEAQ (reference sequence). This CDR3 has 15 amino acids. Together with reference TRBV7-9 and TRBJ2-5, the CDR3 gives the full variable domain: DTGVSQNPRHKITKRGQNVTFRCDPISEHNRLYWYRQTLGQGPEFLTYFQNEAQLEKSRLLSDRFSAERPKGSFSTLEIQRTEQGDSAMYLCASSSRDTYQETQYFGPGTRLLVL.

The rearrangement uses TRBV9 and TRBJ1-2; D remains unclear. Germline CDR1 is SGDLS and CDR2 is YYNGEE. The CDR3 has 14 amino acids. The ends were cut back, 0 bases at V and 6 bases at J, with 12 bases in the middle. CDR3 nucleotides: TGTGCCAGCAGCGTAGCAGACAATCCCCATGGCTACACCTTC. Translated: CASSVADNPHGYTF.

This sequence joins TRBV4-1 and TRBJ2-5, with D perhaps TRBD1 (6 bases). The better agreement between TRBJ2-7 and the DNA end casts doubt on the J call. Germline V gives CDR1 MGHRA, CDR2 YSYEKL. CDR3 size: 14 residues. The CDR3 protein is CASSQEGHSYEQYF. The CDR3 DNA sequence: TGCGCCAGCAGCCAAGAGGGACACTCCTACGAGCAGTACTTC.

The chain combines TRBV19 with TRBJ1-2, with 8 bases lining up with TRBD1. The CDR3 length is 14 residues. Germline V CDR1 and CDR2: LNHDA, SQIVND (reference sequence). The V gene end was trimmed by 2 bases and the J gene end by 7 bases; junction bases not matched to a gene: 6. In DNA, the CDR3 is TGTGCCAGTAGTATATTGGCAGGGGGCAGTGGCTACACCTTC. Protein product: CASSILAGGSGYTF.

The V call is TRBV14, the J call TRBJ2-1; 15 bases agree with TRBD2. Germline assignment: CDR1 SGHDN and CDR2 FVKESK. V lost 0 bases, J lost 0 bases, and 12 bases stayed unmatched. This CDR3 contains 22 residues. DNA for the CDR3: TGTGCCAGCAGCCAAGATGTGCGCCTAGGACTAGCGGGGGGGGTCTCCTACAATGAGCAGTTCTTC. Residues: CASSQDVRLGLAGGVSYNEQFF.

This clone was picked up a small number of times. The chain couples TRBV4-3 to TRBJ1-2, with unresolved D. Germline assignment: CDR1 LGHNA and CDR2 YSLEER. The CDR3 has 14 residues. V lost 1 base, J lost 0 bases, and 6 bases lay in between. CDR3 sequence: CASSQARSNYGYTF. DNA of the CDR3: TGCGCCAGCAGCCAAGCTAGGTCTAACTATGGCTACACCTTC.

Turning to this clone: In the same sample, other DNA sequences code for this CDR3. The chain has TRBV6-5 and TRBJ1-2; 8 nucleotides agree with TRBD1. The V and J ends lost 6 bases and 2 bases, in that order; junction bases with no gene match: 5. Germline V gene sequence: CDR1 MNHEY, CDR2 SVGAGI. The CDR3 has 14 amino acids. The CDR3 DNA reads as TGTGCCAGCAGCTACCGACAGGGGAACTATGGCTACACCTTC. It is translated as CASSYRQGNYGYTF.

This chain joins TRBV5-1 and TRBJ2-7, with 8 bases fitting TRBD2. J gave up 3 bases and V 0 bases, and 8 bases lay outside the gene matches. Germline loops: CDR1 SGHRS, CDR2 YFSETQ. The CDR3 consists of 16 residues. In DNA form, the CDR3 reads TGCGCCAGCAGCTTGGTATTGCGGGGGGTCGGCTACGAGCAGTACTTC. This encodes CASSLVLRGVGYEQYF.

The chain uses TRBV12-5 and TRBJ1-5; tentative D call: TRBD1 (5 bases). V lost 3 bases to trimming and J lost 6 bases, with 6 bases between them. Germline V gene data show CDR1 as LGHNT and CDR2 as FRNRAP. The CDR3 length is 12 residues. The CDR3 bases are TGTGCTAGTGGTTTTAGGGGTCAGCCCCAGCATTTT. As protein: CASGFRGQPQHF.

The chain carries TRBV19 and TRBJ2-5; 7 bases line up with TRBD1. CDR1 LNHDA and CDR2 SQIVND come from the germline V gene (reference sequence). With 6 bases clipped from V and 2 bases from J, the junction kept 12 bases outside the gene matches. This CDR3 is built from 16 residues. CDR3 amino acids: CASRRQGQAGQETQYF. Written as DNA, the CDR3 is TGTGCCAGTAGGAGACAGGGCCAAGCTGGACAAGAGACCCAGTACTTC.

In its sample, this clone was seen once. This chain connects TRBV5-1 to TRBJ2-1, with 9 bases aligning to TRBD2. Germline loops: CDR1 SGHRS, CDR2 YFSETQ. This CDR3 spans 16 amino acids. V was clipped by 4 bases and J by 7 bases; unmatched bases: 12. In DNA, the CDR3 is TGCGCCAGCAGCCCGACTCTGGGCGGGGGGGCAAATGAGCAGTTCTTC. Residues: CASSPTLGGGANEQFF. Drawing the rest from reference TRBV5-1 and TRBJ2-1, the complete variable domain is KAGVTQTPRYLIKTRGQQVTLSCSPISGHRSVSWYQQTPGQGLQFLFEYFSETQRNKGNFPGRFSGRQFSNSRSEMNVSTLELGDSALYLCASSPTLGGGANEQFFGPGTRLTVL.

The DNA of the CDR3 is TGTGCCAGCAGCGGGGGACACGGTGGGGCCCAGTACTTC. This codes for CASSGGHGGAQYF. The V and J genes are TRBV7-3 and TRBJ2-5; weak D call: TRBD1 (6 bases). Trimming took 5 bases from V and 9 from J, leaving 16 bases between them. The length of the CDR3 is 13 residues. Germline lookup yields CDR1 SGHTA and CDR2 FQGTGA.

The rearrangement uses TRBV25-1 and TRBJ2-3, with 11 bases lining up with TRBD2. In germline, CDR1 is MGHDK, CDR2 SYGVNS. The V segment lost 6 bases and the J segment 2 bases; nucleotides outside the gene matches: 1. The CDR3 consists of 14 residues. CDR3 in DNA: TGTGCCAGCAGACTAGCGGGGGTCACAGATACGCAGTATTTT. This codes for CASRLAGVTDTQYF.

The V call is TRBV5-1, the J call TRBJ2-5; 8 nucleotides line up with TRBD2. V was clipped by 7 bases and J by 4 bases; unmatched bases: 6. Germline CDR1 is SGHRS and CDR2 is YFSETQ. CDR3 size: 13 residues. This CDR3 is CASGTGRGETQYF. In DNA form, the CDR3 reads TGCGCCAGCGGGACCGGGAGGGGAGAGACCCAGTACTTC.

J is TRBJ2-7 and V is TRBV7-2, with 7 bases aligning to TRBD1. After removal of 6 bases from V and 6 bases from J, the junction contained 8 bases not matched to a gene. CDR1 and CDR2 from the germline V gene are SGHTA and FQGNSA. The CDR3 extends over 13 amino acids. The CDR3 nucleotides are TGTGCCAGCAGGTATTCACAGGGGTCCGAGCAGTACTTC. As protein: CASRYSQGSEQYF.